One and the same sample provided the 4 T cell receptor beta chains below, sequenced in a study of siplizumab effects on memory and regulatory T cells. This table comes from immunoSEQ multiplex PCR, and its TCRdb copy is limited to in-frame clones, with some not included. This sample carries approximately 100,000 clones, roughly nine tenths of them seen once, and the ten largest clones take approximately 0.71%. The specimen sequenced was Tregs sorted from blood. The receptors stem from a human donor in good health.

The V call is TRBV11-2, the J call TRBJ2-5; D unclear. Trimming removed 5 bases from V and 1 base from J, with 8 bases in between. CDR1 and CDR2 (germline): SGHAT, FQNNGV. This CDR3 has 13 residues. The CDR3 coding sequence is TGTGCCAGCAGCCGGGCAGGCCAAGAGACCCAGTACTTC. Protein sequence: CASSRAGQETQYF.

The CDR3 sequence is CASSLGGRRNTEAFF. The CDR3 nucleotides are TGCGCCAGCAGCTTGGGAGGTCGGAGGAACACTGAAGCTTTCTTT. The rearrangement joins TRBV5-1 to TRBJ1-1; D gene ambiguous. Germline V CDR1 and CDR2: SGHRS, YFSETQ. V lost 0 bases, J lost 1 base, and 10 bases lay in between. This CDR3 region has 15 residues.

The chain carries TRBV18 and TRBJ2-7; 8 nucleotides agree with TRBD1. The CDR3 is 14 residues long. The trim removed 2 bases at V and 3 bases at J, leaving 3 bases unmatched. Germline V CDR1 and CDR2: KGHSH, LQKENI. CDR3 in amino acids: CASSPVGQGYEQYF. The CDR3 DNA reads as TGTGCCAGCTCACCAGTCGGACAGGGCTACGAGCAGTACTTC.

The V and J genes are TRBV2 and TRBJ1-2; D uncertain. The CDR3 is 13 amino acids. CDR1 and CDR2 (germline): SNHLY, FYNNEI. V lost 4 bases, J lost 4 bases, and 10 bases lay in between. The chain's CDR3 is CASSGGVSYGYTF. The CDR3, as DNA: TGTGCCAGCAGTGGGGGAGTTAGCTATGGCTACACCTTC.